These T cell receptor beta chains were read from a single sample in a study of regulatory T cells in long-lasting Graves disease. TCRdb reanalysed the multiplex PCR reads using MiXCR and keeps one entry per CDR3 protein. The top ten clones hold 14% of a sample with a few hundred thousand distinct CDR3 sequences, roughly 21% of them seen once. This sample comprised peripheral blood mononuclear cells (PBMCs), obtained when the disease was refractory, from a patient treated with antithyroid drugs. Source of these receptors: a female donor with Graves disease. Each CDR3 is given without its conserved first and last residue.

v_call	j_call	cdr3_length	cdr3_aa
TRBV7-9	TRBJ1-3	12	ASSFGQGGNTIY
TRBV7-9	TRBJ2-5	10	ASSYRPGTQY
TRBV28	TRBJ1-2	13	ASSFSAGTFLGYT
TRBV12-3/TRBV12-4	TRBJ2-7	15	ASSTEVGLALLYEQY
TRBV29-1	TRBJ2-7	10	SATGDSYEQY
TRBV2	TRBJ2-1	13	ASGASGSSYNEQF
TRBV19	.	16	ASTIAHRASAHQETQY
TRBV28	TRBJ2-4	14	TSSLGLAGPKNTQY
TRBV30	TRBJ1-6	10	AWRDRVSPLH
TRBV28	TRBJ2-7	9	ASSRESGQY